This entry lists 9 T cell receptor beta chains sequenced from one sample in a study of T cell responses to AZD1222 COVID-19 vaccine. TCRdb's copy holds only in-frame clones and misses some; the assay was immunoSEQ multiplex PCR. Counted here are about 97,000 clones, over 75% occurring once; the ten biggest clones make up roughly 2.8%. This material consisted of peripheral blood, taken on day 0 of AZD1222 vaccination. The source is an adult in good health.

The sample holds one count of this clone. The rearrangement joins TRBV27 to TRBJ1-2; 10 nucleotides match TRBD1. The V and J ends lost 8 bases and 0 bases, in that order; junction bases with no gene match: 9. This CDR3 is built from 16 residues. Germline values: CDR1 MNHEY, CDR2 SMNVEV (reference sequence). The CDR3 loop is CASGGQGSISNYGYTF. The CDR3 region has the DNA TGTGCCAGCGGGGGACAGGGGTCTATATCTAACTATGGCTACACCTTC.

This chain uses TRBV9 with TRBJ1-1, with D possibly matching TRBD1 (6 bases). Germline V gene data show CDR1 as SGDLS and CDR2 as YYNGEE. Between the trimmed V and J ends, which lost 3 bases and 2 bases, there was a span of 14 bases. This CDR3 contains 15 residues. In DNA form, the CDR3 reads TGTGCCAGCAGCGCCTTACCGACAGGCAACACTGAAGCTTTCTTT. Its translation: CASSALPTGNTEAFF.

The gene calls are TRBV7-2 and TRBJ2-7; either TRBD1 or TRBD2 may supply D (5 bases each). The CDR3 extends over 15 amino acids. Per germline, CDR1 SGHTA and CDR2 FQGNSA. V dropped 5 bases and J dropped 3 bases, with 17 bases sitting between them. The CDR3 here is CASSLDGTPNYEQYF. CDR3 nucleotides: TGTGCCAGCAGCCTAGACGGGACCCCTAACTACGAGCAGTACTTC.

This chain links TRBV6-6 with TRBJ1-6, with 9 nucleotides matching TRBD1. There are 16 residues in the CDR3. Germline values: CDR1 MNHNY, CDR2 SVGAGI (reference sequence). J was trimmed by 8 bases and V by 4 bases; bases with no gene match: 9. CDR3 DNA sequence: TGTGCCAGCAGTTCCGTCTCCGGGACAGGGTATTCACCCCTCCACTTT. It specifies CASSSVSGTGYSPLHF.

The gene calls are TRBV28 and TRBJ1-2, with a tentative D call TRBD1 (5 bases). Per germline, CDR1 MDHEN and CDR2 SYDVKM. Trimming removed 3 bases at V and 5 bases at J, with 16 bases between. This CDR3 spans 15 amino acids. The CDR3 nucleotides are TGTGCCAGCAGTTTGGGAACTTCAAGGGGATATGGCTACACCTTC. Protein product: CASSLGTSRGYGYTF.

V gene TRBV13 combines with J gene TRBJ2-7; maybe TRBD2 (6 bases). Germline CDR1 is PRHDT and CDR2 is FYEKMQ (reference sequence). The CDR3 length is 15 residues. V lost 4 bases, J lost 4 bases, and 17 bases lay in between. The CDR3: CASSSLGRTRYEQYF. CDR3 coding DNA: TGTGCCAGCAGCTCCCTCGGGAGAACTCGGTACGAGCAGTACTTC.

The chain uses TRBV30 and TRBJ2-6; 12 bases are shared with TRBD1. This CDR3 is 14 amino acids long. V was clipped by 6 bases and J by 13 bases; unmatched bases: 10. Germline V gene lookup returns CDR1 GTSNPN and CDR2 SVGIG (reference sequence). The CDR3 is CACLGTGGARVLTF. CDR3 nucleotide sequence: TGTGCCTGCCTCGGGACAGGGGGCGCGCGGGTCCTGACTTTC.

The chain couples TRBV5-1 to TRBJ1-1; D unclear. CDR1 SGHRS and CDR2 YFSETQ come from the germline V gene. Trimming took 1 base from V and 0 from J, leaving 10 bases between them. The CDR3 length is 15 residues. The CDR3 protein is CASSLRSDLNTEAFF. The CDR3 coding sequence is TGCGCCAGCAGCTTGAGATCGGACCTGAACACTGAAGCTTTCTTT.

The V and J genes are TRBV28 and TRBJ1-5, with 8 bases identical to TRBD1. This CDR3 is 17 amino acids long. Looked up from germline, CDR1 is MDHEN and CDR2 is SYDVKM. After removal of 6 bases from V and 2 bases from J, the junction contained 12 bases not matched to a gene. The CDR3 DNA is TGTGCCAGCAGCCGATTGATCGACAGGGGAGGCAATCAGCCCCAGCATTTT. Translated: CASSRLIDRGGNQPQHF.